Below are 8 T cell receptor beta chains sequenced from a single sample in a study of CD4 T cells in relation to SARS-CoV-2 and coronaviruses. Some clones are missing from TCRdb's copy, which holds only in-frame ones; the method was immunoSEQ multiplex PCR. The data hold about 34,000 clones, with about three quarters observed a single time. These receptors' antigens are unknown. The sequenced sample consisted of memory CD4+ T cells from PBMCs, cultured in vitro. All receptors come from an adult with COVID-19.

J is TRBJ2-2 and V is TRBV7-9; D is unclear. CDR1 and CDR2 (germline): SEHNR, FQNEAQ (reference sequence). This CDR3 is built from 12 residues. The V end was cut by 4 bases, the J end by 0 bases, with 0 bases between. The CDR3 here is CASSSNTGELFF. The CDR3 nucleotides are TGTGCCAGCAGCTCGAACACCGGGGAGCTGTTTTTT.

The rearrangement joins TRBV9 to TRBJ2-1, with TRBD2 matching over 8 bases. CDR1 and CDR2 from the germline V gene are SGDLS and YYNGEE. The CDR3 is made up of 15 amino acids. The V gene end was trimmed by 2 bases and the J gene end by 7 bases; junction bases not matched to a gene: 8. The CDR3 spells CASSVSSGVFNEQFF. DNA of the CDR3: TGTGCCAGCAGCGTCAGTAGCGGGGTGTTTAATGAGCAGTTCTTC.

This chain links TRBV21-1 with TRBJ2-7; the table's TRBD1 call for D was not verified on the DNA. TRBV21-1 counts as a pseudogene. The CDR3 has 15 amino acids. This CDR3 is CASSKTPTGYYEQYF. The DNA of the CDR3 is TGTGCCAGCAGCAAAACTCCGACAGGTTACTACGAGCAGTACTTC.

The J gene is TRBJ2-7, the V gene TRBV7-9, with TRBD2 identical over 11 bases. Trimming cost V 1 base and J 1 base; bases outside gene matches: 3. This CDR3 has 16 residues. Germline CDR1 and CDR2: SEHNR and FQNEAQ (reference sequence). The CDR3 here is CASSLERLAGSYEQYF. The CDR3 nucleotides read TGTGCCAGCAGCTTAGAGAGACTAGCGGGATCCTACGAGCAGTACTTC.

This clone was seen more than once but under ten times. The gene calls are TRBV2 and TRBJ1-5; TRBD1 is a possible D gene (5 bases). This CDR3 has 14 residues. Per the germline V gene, CDR1 is SNHLY and CDR2 is FYNNEI. The germline V and J ends were trimmed by 2 bases and 9 bases, with 14 bases remaining between them. The DNA of the CDR3 is TGTGCCAGCAGTGAAAGTAGGGGTTGGCGGCCCCAGCATTTT. It translates to CASSESRGWRPQHF.

CDR3 protein: CASSLQDRNIQYF. CDR3 sequence (DNA): TGCGCCAGCAGCTTGCAGGACAGAAACATTCAGTACTTC. The V and J genes are TRBV5-1 and TRBJ2-4; tentatively, D is TRBD1 (6 bases). The ends were cut back, 1 base at V and 6 bases at J, with 8 bases in the middle. CDR3 length: 13 residues. CDR1 SGHRS and CDR2 YFSETQ come from the germline V gene.

The count of this clone is one. This chain connects TRBV27 to TRBJ2-1; TRBD2 matches at 10 bases. Per the germline V gene, CDR1 is MNHEY and CDR2 is SMNVEV (reference sequence). This CDR3 spans 13 amino acids. Germline trimming cut 6 bases from V and 10 bases from J; bases unmatched to any gene: 6. CDR3 region: CASRSSGRVEQFF. The CDR3 DNA follows: TGTGCCAGCAGATCTAGCGGGAGAGTAGAGCAGTTCTTC.

The V call is TRBV3-1 (or the pseudogene TRBV3-2), the J call TRBJ2-6; tentatively, D is TRBD1 (5 bases). There are 18 residues in the CDR3. The V gene's germline CDR1 is LGHDT and CDR2 YNNKEL (reference sequence). With 1 base removed from V and 0 bases from J, the gap between germline ends came to 13 bases. CDR3 bases: TGTGCCAGCAGCCAAGGGGGCCCCCTCCTCTCTGGGGCCAACGTCCTGACTTTC. Protein: CASSQGGPLLSGANVLTF.